Ten or more counts support the clone carrying this T cell receptor (beta chain). This sample is drawn from a study of T-cell reconstitution after alpha-beta-depleted transplantation in children. As it was prepared, the TCRbeta library received unique molecular identifiers. TCRdb called the PCR reads again in MiXCR, with one record for every CDR3 protein. The table shows hundreds of thousands of distinct CDR3 sequences, with roughly a tenth occurring only once. The CDR3 is made up of 15 amino acids. Trimming stripped 1 base from V and 3 bases from J, with 9 bases between. Per germline, CDR1 SGHTA and CDR2 FQGNSA.

The clonotype was recovered from a human donor who donated a stem cell graft to a child with acute myeloid leukemia. The rearrangement joins TRBV7-2 to TRBJ1-4, with D hard to call. The material sequenced was PBMCs from the stem cell graft donor, taken from the stem cell graft. The CDR3 is CASSLGGAANEKLFF. The CDR3 coding sequence is TGTGCCAGCAGCTTAGGGGGTGCGGCTAATGAAAAACTGTTTTTT.